A selection of T cell receptor beta chains follows, all from one sample in a study of blood T cell repertoires in COVID-19. Data came from immunoSEQ multiplex PCR; TCRdb stores just in-frame clones and leaves some out. The top ten hold around 7.3% of the sample, which has under 250,000 clones, 70% to 90% seen once. The sample was peripheral blood. The source of these receptors is a woman aged 45-60 years with active or convalescent COVID-19. Each CDR3 is given with its conserved first and last residue. A D gene is named only where the DNA matches it firmly. Part of the rows lack a size; the others show once, few, many or a class for expanded clones.

v_call	clone_size	j_call	d_call	cdr3_length	cdr3_nt	cdr3_aa
TRBV5-1	NA	TRBJ1-1	NA	15	TGCGCCAGCAGCGTGGTTGCAGGATCGAACACTGAAGCTTTCTTT	CASSVVAGSNTEAFF
TRBV7-7	NA	TRBJ1-4	TRBD1	14	TGTGCCAGCAGCCCGGGACAGAATAATGAAAAACTGTTTTTT	CASSPGQNNEKLFF
TRBV11-3	few	TRBJ2-3	TRBD2	13	TGTGCCAGCAGCTGGACTAGCGCAGATACGCAGTATTTT	CASSWTSADTQYF
TRBV19	once	TRBJ2-1	TRBD2	15	TGTGCCAGTAGTATGGGACTAGCGGAAAACGATGAGCAGTTCTTC	CASSMGLAENDEQFF
TRBV24-1	NA	TRBJ1-1	NA	13	TGTGCCACCAGTGTAGGAGGGGACGGGGGAACTTTCTTT	CATSVGGDGGTFF
TRBV7-6	NA	TRBJ2-5	TRBD2	14	TGTGCCAGCAACCCGGGACTAGCGGCGGAGACCCAGTACTTC	CASNPGLAAETQYF
TRBV28	NA	TRBJ2-6	NA	15	TGTGCCAGCAGTATCGGGAGCTCTGGGGCCAACGTCCTGACTTTC	CASSIGSSGANVLTF
TRBV4-1	NA	TRBJ2-7	TRBD1	13	TGCGCCAGCAGCACACGACAGGGCTACGAGCAGTACTTC	CASSTRQGYEQYF
TRBV30	NA	TRBJ2-7	NA	12	TGTGCCTGGACAACTATCAACGGGACACCTCACTTC	CAWTTINGTPHF
TRBV3-1/TRBV3-2	few	TRBJ1-2	NA	12	TGTGCCAGCAGCCGGACAGTCACGGACTACACCTTC	CASSRTVTDYTF
TRBV12-3/TRBV12-4	NA	TRBJ2-3	NA	13	TGTGCCAGCAGTAAAGGGGCATCGGATACGCAGTATTTT	CASSKGASDTQYF
TRBV19	NA	TRBJ1-2	NA	12	TGTGCCAGTAGGACGGGAGCAGGTGGCTACACCTTC	CASRTGAGGYTF
TRBV6-5	NA	TRBJ2-7	TRBD2	15	TGTGCCAGCTTGGCCGCGGAGGGAGGGTCCTACGAGCAGTACTTC	CASLAAEGGSYEQYF
TRBV5-4	NA	TRBJ1-1	NA	18	TGTGCCAGCAGACTTGGGGGGGAAACAGGGAGGTGGAGGACTGAAGCTTTCTTT	CASRLGGETGRWRTEAFF
TRBV2	once	TRBJ1-6	TRBD1	14	TGTGCCAGCATTAGGACAGGGTCATATTCACCCCTCCACTTT	CASIRTGSYSPLHF
TRBV5-1	NA	TRBJ2-1	TRBD2	16	TGCGCCAGCAGCTTGGGCGGGGGGTACTCCTACAATGAGCAGTTCTTC	CASSLGGGYSYNEQFF
TRBV14	once	TRBJ1-1	NA	16	TGTGCCAGCAGCCCGGGACATCAATTAACGGACACTGAAGCTTTCTTT	CASSPGHQLTDTEAFF
TRBV6-1	NA	TRBJ2-1	NA	15	TGTGCCAGCAGTGAAGCGGGAAGCGGGTCCAATGAGCAGTTCTTC	CASSEAGSGSNEQFF
TRBV6-5	NA	TRBJ2-7	NA	14	TGTGCCAGCAGCTTAGCGTGGACGTCCTACGAGCAGTACTTC	CASSLAWTSYEQYF
TRBV27	NA	TRBJ1-2	TRBD1	15	TGTGCCAGCAGGGGGACAGGGACGCAAACTTATGGCTACACCTTC	CASRGTGTQTYGYTF
TRBV10-3	NA	TRBJ2-6	NA	17	TGTGCCATCAGTGAACCGGGACTCCACTCTGGGGCCAACGTCCTGACTTTC	CAISEPGLHSGANVLTF
TRBV4-1	NA	TRBJ2-1	TRBD2	21	TGCGCCAGCAGCCACCCCTTTGGGACTAGCGGGAGGGTTCCCTCCTACAATGAGCAGTTCTTC	CASSHPFGTSGRVPSYNEQFF
TRBV27	NA	TRBJ2-6	NA	13	TGTGCCAGCAGCCGGGGGGGGGCCAACGTCCTGACTTTC	CASSRGGANVLTF
TRBV19	NA	TRBJ1-5	TRBD1	14	TGTGCCAGTAGTCGGACAGGGCGCAATCAGCCCCAGCATTTT	CASSRTGRNQPQHF
TRBV28	NA	TRBJ2-2	TRBD2	15	TGTGCCAGCAGGCCGAGCGGGGGCCGAGCCGGGGAGCTGTTTTTT	CASRPSGGRAGELFF
TRBV28	NA	TRBJ2-3	NA	16	TGTGCCAGCAGCTACGGGTGGCAGACCAGGGCAGATACGCAGTATTTT	CASSYGWQTRADTQYF
TRBV28	NA	TRBJ1-2	TRBD1	15	TGTGCCAGCAGATTATTTCAGGGGGTTAACTATGGCTACACCTTC	CASRLFQGVNYGYTF
TRBV24-1	NA	TRBJ1-1	TRBD1	15	TGTGCCACCAGTGATCCCGGGACAGGGAACACTGAAGCTTTCTTT	CATSDPGTGNTEAFF